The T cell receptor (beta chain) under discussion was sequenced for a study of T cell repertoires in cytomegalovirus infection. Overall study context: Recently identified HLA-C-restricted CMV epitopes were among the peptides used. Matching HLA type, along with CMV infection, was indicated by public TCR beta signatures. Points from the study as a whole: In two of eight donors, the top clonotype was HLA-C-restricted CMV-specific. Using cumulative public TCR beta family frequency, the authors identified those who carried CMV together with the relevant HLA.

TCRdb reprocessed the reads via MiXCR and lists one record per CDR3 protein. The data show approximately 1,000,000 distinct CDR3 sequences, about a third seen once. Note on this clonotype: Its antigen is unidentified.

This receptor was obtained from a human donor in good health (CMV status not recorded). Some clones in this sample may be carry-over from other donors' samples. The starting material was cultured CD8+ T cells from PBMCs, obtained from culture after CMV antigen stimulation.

The CDR3 here is CASSFLGQPNQPQHF. In DNA, the CDR3 is TGTGCCAGTAGTTTTCTAGGACAGCCCAATCAGCCCCAGCATTTT. The chain couples TRBV19 to TRBJ1-5; possibly TRBD1 for D (6 bases). Germline V gives CDR1 LNHDA, CDR2 SQIVND (reference sequence). This CDR3 is built from 15 residues. The V and J ends lost 5 bases and 3 bases respectively, with 14 bases between them.